The 20 T cell receptor beta chains below were found in one sample sequenced in a study of a mutant IDH1 vaccine in newly diagnosed glioma. The time point is: baseline, week 1 (first vaccination visit). Specified treatment: pre-vaccination baseline after standard-of-care therapy. Sequencing used immunoSEQ multiplex PCR; TCRdb keeps in-frame clones, though not all of them. Altogether some 23,000 clones are present, 93% being singletons, with the ten largest covering 0.95% to 1.5%. The sequencing used PBMCs, collected from a glioma patient treated with radiotherapy, temozolomide or both. Receptors originate from a man aged 35 to 55 with glioma.

The chain carries TRBV27 and TRBJ1-5; 7 bases map to TRBD1. Germline assignment: CDR1 MNHEY and CDR2 SMNVEV (reference sequence). The CDR3 runs to 15 residues. J gave up 0 bases and V 5 bases, and 4 bases lay outside the gene matches. CDR3 loop: CASSPGTVSNQPQHF. The CDR3 bases are TGTGCCAGCAGTCCCGGGACAGTTAGCAATCAGCCCCAGCATTTT.

This clone was seen a handful of times. This chain joins TRBV19 and TRBJ2-7; D is unresolved. With 0 bases removed from V and 4 bases from J, the gap between germline ends came to 7 bases. Germline loops: CDR1 LNHDA, CDR2 SQIVND (reference sequence). The CDR3 length is 13 residues. The CDR3 DNA is TGTGCCAGTAGTATAGATCTGGGATACGAGCAGTACTTC. It translates to CASSIDLGYEQYF.

V gene TRBV5-1 combines with J gene TRBJ1-1; the D gene is possibly TRBD1 (5 bases). This CDR3 comprises 14 residues. V was cut by 4 bases and J by 2 bases, with 12 bases left in between. Germline CDR1 is SGHRS and CDR2 is YFSETQ. The CDR3 nucleotides read TGCGCCAGCAGCCCGCCGGGGACCAACACTGAAGCTTTCTTT. Translation: CASSPPGTNTEAFF.

The rearrangement joins TRBV6-5 to TRBJ2-5; D tentatively fits TRBD1 or TRBD2 (6 bases each). Per the germline V gene, CDR1 is MNHEY and CDR2 is SVGAGI. Trimming cost V 4 bases and J 4 bases, with 19 bases left between them. This CDR3 contains 16 residues. The CDR3 DNA is TGTGCCAGCAGTTTCCGCCGCGTTGAGGGGGGAGAGACCCAGTACTTC. This encodes CASSFRRVEGGETQYF.

The chain carries TRBV7-8 and TRBJ1-2; TRBD1 aligns across 8 bases. The CDR3 is made up of 15 amino acids. The germline V gene encodes CDR1 SGHVS and CDR2 FQNEAQ. V was clipped by 5 bases and J by 4 bases; unmatched bases: 9. CDR3: CASSPTRTGPYGYTF. In DNA, the CDR3 is TGTGCCAGCAGCCCGACGAGGACAGGGCCCTATGGCTACACCTTC. The whole variable domain, remainder taken from reference TRBV7-8 and TRBJ1-2, is GAGVSQSPRYKVAKRGQDVALRCDPISGHVSLFWYQQALGQGPEFLTYFQNEAQLDKSGLPSDRFFAERPEGSVSTLKIQRTQQEDSAVYLCASSPTRTGPYGYTFGSGTRLTVV.

The chain has TRBV29-1 and TRBJ2-6, with D unclear. The CDR3 length is 13 residues. Germline assignment: CDR1 SQVTM and CDR2 ANQGSEA. Deletions cut 2 bases from V and 2 bases from J, with 4 bases between. The CDR3 DNA follows: TGCAGCGTTGAACCGCCTGGGGCCAACGTCCTGACTTTC. Its protein is CSVEPPGANVLTF.

V gene TRBV6-5 combines with J gene TRBJ1-1, with D uncertain. This CDR3 region has 13 residues. Per the germline V gene, CDR1 is MNHEY and CDR2 is SVGAGI. Trimming stripped 0 bases from V and 5 bases from J, with 7 bases between. The CDR3 sequence: CASSYSGGTEAFF. CDR3 DNA sequence: TGTGCCAGCAGTTACTCGGGAGGGACTGAAGCTTTCTTT.

The chain uses TRBV6-1 and TRBJ1-1; unclear D gene. The CDR3 is made up of 15 amino acids. Germline V gene data show CDR1 as MNHNS and CDR2 as SASEGT. Trimming removed 2 bases at V and 1 base at J, with 11 bases between. CDR3 sequence reads: CASSELDGGNTEAFF. Written as DNA, the CDR3 is TGTGCCAGCAGTGAATTGGACGGCGGGAACACTGAAGCTTTCTTT.

J is TRBJ1-6 and V is TRBV5-4; D is ambiguous. V gave up 6 bases and J gave up 7 bases, with 14 bases separating them. The CDR3 totals 14 residues. The germline V gene encodes CDR1 SGHNT and CDR2 YYREEE (reference sequence). CDR3 coding DNA: TGTGCCAGCACCCACGGGCAGGTCAATTCACCCCTCCACTTT. Translation gives CASTHGQVNSPLHF.

CDR3 sequence: CASSFSDLEQFF. CDR3 nucleotides: TGTGCCAGCAGCTTTTCTGATCTTGAGCAGTTCTTC. This chain uses TRBV11-2 with TRBJ2-1; no firm D call. The germline CDR1 and CDR2 sequences are SGHAT and FQNNGV. V dropped 3 bases and J dropped 9 bases, with 9 bases sitting between them. The CDR3 length is 12 residues.

V gene TRBV19 combines with J gene TRBJ2-7, with no clear D. CDR3 length: 14 residues. Germline V gene lookup returns CDR1 LNHDA and CDR2 SQIVND (reference sequence). V was shortened by 0 bases and J by 5 bases, with 11 bases between the two germline ends. The CDR3 reads CASSIDLSADEQYF. CDR3 coding DNA: TGTGCCAGTAGTATAGATTTGAGCGCTGACGAGCAGTACTTC. Full variable domain (remainder filled in from reference TRBV19 and TRBJ2-7): DGGITQSPKYLFRKEGQNVTLSCEQNLNHDAMYWYRQDPGQGLRLIYYSQIVNDFQKGDIAEGYSVSREKKESFPLTVTSAQKNPTAFYLCASSIDLSADEQYFGPGTRLTVT.

The chain has TRBV28 and TRBJ1-1; D unclear. From germline, CDR1 is MDHEN and CDR2 SYDVKM. This CDR3 comprises 16 residues. With 7 bases removed from V and 2 bases from J, the gap between germline ends came to 20 bases. The CDR3 loop reads CASTRPPGPGNTEAFF. The CDR3 region has the DNA TGTGCCAGCACCCGCCCCCCGGGCCCCGGAAACACTGAAGCTTTCTTT. Full variable domain (missing parts from reference TRBV28 and TRBJ1-1): DVKVTQSSRYLVKRTGEKVFLECVQDMDHENMFWYRQDPGLGLRLIYFSYDVKMKEKGDIPEGYSVSREKKERFSLILESASTNQTSMYLCASTRPPGPGNTEAFFGQGTRLTVV.

V usage is TRBV6-1 and J usage is TRBJ2-7; the match to TRBD1 covers 7 bases. The J segment lost 1 base and the V segment lost 3 bases, leaving 3 bases of the junction unmatched. There are 14 residues in the CDR3. The germline gives CDR1 MNHNS, CDR2 SASEGT. Written as DNA, the CDR3 is TGTGCCAGCAGTGACGACAGGGCGTCCTACGAGCAGTACTTC. Translation: CASSDDRASYEQYF.

V is TRBV19 and J is TRBJ1-5; D unclear. Germline V gene sequence: CDR1 LNHDA, CDR2 SQIVND (reference sequence). Trimming cost V 6 bases and J 5 bases, with 20 bases left between them. The CDR3 sequence is 16 residues long. The DNA of the CDR3 is TGTGCCAGTAGGGCAGCGGGTGCCCTGAGGGATCAGCCCCAGCATTTT. This codes for CASRAAGALRDQPQHF.

The gene calls are TRBV19 and TRBJ2-3; D ambiguous. The CDR3 length is 16 residues. Trimming removed 6 bases at V and 2 bases at J, with 18 bases between. Germline V gene lookup returns CDR1 LNHDA and CDR2 SQIVND (reference sequence). The CDR3 DNA is TGTGCCAGTAGGACGACCGGGTCCTCTACCACAGATACGCAGTATTTT. This encodes CASRTTGSSTTDTQYF.

This CDR3 is CASSLGGGRGTEAFF. The CDR3 DNA sequence: TGTGCCAGCAGCTTAGGAGGGGGGCGGGGCACTGAAGCTTTCTTT. The chain recombines TRBV7-9 with TRBJ1-1; a possible D gene is TRBD1 (6 bases). Germline assignment: CDR1 SEHNR and CDR2 FQNEAQ (reference sequence). CDR3 length: 15 amino acids. The V end lost 1 base, the J end lost 4 bases, and 13 bases lay between the germline ends.

The CDR3 region has the DNA TGTGCCAGCAGACAGAACCACATCCAAGAGACCCAGTACTTC. This translates into CASRQNHIQETQYF. This chain joins TRBV6-1 and TRBJ2-5; D call uncertain. V lost 6 bases and J lost 1, with 12 bases in between. From germline, CDR1 is MNHNS and CDR2 SASEGT. The CDR3 is made up of 14 amino acids.

V and J are TRBV5-6 and TRBJ2-1; D unclear. Looked up from germline, CDR1 is SGHDT and CDR2 is YYEEEE. The CDR3 runs to 15 residues. V was clipped by 4 bases and J by 0 bases, with 11 bases between them. CDR3 nucleotides: TGTGCCAGCAGCAAAGACTTAAGCTCCTACAATGAGCAGTTCTTC. This codes for CASSKDLSSYNEQFF.

The CDR3 loop reads CASSYSGGVYNEQFF. DNA for the CDR3: TGTGCCAGCAGCTATAGCGGGGGGGTTTACAATGAGCAGTTCTTC. The V and J genes are TRBV9 and TRBJ2-1; TRBD2 agrees at 11 bases. Germline V gene sequence: CDR1 SGDLS, CDR2 YYNGEE. The CDR3 spans 15 residues. V shed 4 bases, J shed 4 bases, and the junction held 4 bases outside the gene matches.

The rearrangement joins TRBV5-1 to TRBJ2-7; TRBD2 matches 10 bases. After removal of 4 bases from V and 0 bases from J, the junction contained 4 bases not matched to a gene. Germline loops: CDR1 SGHRS, CDR2 YFSETQ. The CDR3 has 15 residues. Here the CDR3 reads CASSTVAGGSYEQYF. The CDR3 coding sequence is TGCGCCAGCAGCACGGTAGCGGGAGGCTCCTACGAGCAGTACTTC.